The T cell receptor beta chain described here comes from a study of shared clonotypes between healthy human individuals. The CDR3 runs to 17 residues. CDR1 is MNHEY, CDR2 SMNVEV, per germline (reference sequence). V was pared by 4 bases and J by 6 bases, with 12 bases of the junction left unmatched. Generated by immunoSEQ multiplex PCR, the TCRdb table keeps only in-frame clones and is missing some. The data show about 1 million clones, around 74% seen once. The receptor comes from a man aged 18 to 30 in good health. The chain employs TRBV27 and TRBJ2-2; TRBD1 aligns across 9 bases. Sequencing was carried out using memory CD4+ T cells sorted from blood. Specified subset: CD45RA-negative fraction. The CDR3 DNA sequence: TGTGCCAGCAGTTGGGGACAGGGCCTAGCGAGAGCCGGGGAGCTGTTTTTT. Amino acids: CASSWGQGLARAGELFF.